This is a list of T cell receptor beta chains from one sample in a study of Graves' ophthalmopathy and Graves' hyperthyroidism. TCRdb ran MiXCR on the multiplex PCR reads and lists one entry per CDR3 protein. Of about 370,000 distinct CDR3 sequences listed, around 18% are singletons. The sample taken for sequencing was peripheral blood. The receptor source for this set is a woman aged 18-29 years with Graves' ophthalmopathy. The CDR3 runs from the conserved cysteine through the conserved F or W. A D gene is named only where the DNA matches it firmly. Size values are once, few and many counts, or a class for expanded clones, and some rows have none.

v_gene: TRBV18; d_gene: .; abundance: many; j_gene: TRBJ1-6; CDR3nt: TGTGCCAGCTCACCTCCGTTGGGGTGGCCCCTCCACTTT; CDR3aa: CASSPPLGWPLHF
v_gene: TRBV6-2/TRBV6-3; d_gene: .; abundance: many; j_gene: TRBJ1-1; CDR3nt: TGTGCCAGCAGACGAGGAGGGACCTGGGTGAACACTGAAGCTTTCTTT; CDR3aa: CASRRGGTWVNTEAFF
v_gene: TRBV6-5; d_gene: .; abundance: many; j_gene: TRBJ2-2; CDR3nt: TGTGCCAGCATACGCCAACCGAACACCGGGGAGCTGTTTTTT; CDR3aa: CASIRQPNTGELFF
v_gene: TRBV6-5; d_gene: .; abundance: many; j_gene: TRBJ1-1; CDR3nt: TGTGCCAGCCCCTCGAGGGCCACTGAAGCTTTCTTT; CDR3aa: CASPSRATEAFF
v_gene: TRBV24-1; d_gene: .; abundance: .; j_gene: TRBJ1-1; CDR3nt: TGTGCCACCATGCGGGGCGACACTGAAGCTTTCTTT; CDR3aa: CATMRGDTEAFF
v_gene: TRBV7-2; d_gene: TRBD1; abundance: many; j_gene: TRBJ1-5; CDR3nt: TGTGCCAGCAGCTTAGCCCGGTCTGACAGGGCCCAGCCCCAGCATTTT; CDR3aa: CASSLARSDRAQPQHF
v_gene: TRBV19; d_gene: .; abundance: many; j_gene: TRBJ2-5; CDR3nt: TGTGCCAGTAGCCCCTCGCCGCCTGCTCGGGAGACCCAGTACTTC; CDR3aa: CASSPSPPARETQYF
v_gene: TRBV6-1; d_gene: .; abundance: many; j_gene: TRBJ2-5; CDR3nt: TGTGCCAGCAGTGGAGCGAGACAAGAGACCCAGTACTTC; CDR3aa: CASSGARQETQYF
v_gene: TRBV6-2/TRBV6-3; d_gene: .; abundance: many; j_gene: TRBJ2-7; CDR3nt: TGTGCCAGCAGTTACCCCCCGACTAGATCCGAGCAGTACTTC; CDR3aa: CASSYPPTRSEQYF
v_gene: TRBV6-2/TRBV6-3; d_gene: TRBD1; abundance: many; j_gene: TRBJ2-5; CDR3nt: TGTGCCAGCAGTTACAAGGCGAGTTTAGGACAGGGAGAAGAGACCCAGTACTTC; CDR3aa: CASSYKASLGQGEETQYF
v_gene: TRBV18; d_gene: .; abundance: .; j_gene: TRBJ1-2; CDR3nt: TGTGCCAGCTCACCATCTAAGGGAGAAGTGGTTGGCTACACCTTC; CDR3aa: CASSPSKGEVVGYTF
v_gene: TRBV7-8; d_gene: TRBD2; abundance: many; j_gene: TRBJ2-7; CDR3nt: TGTGCCAGCAGCTTCCCGGGACTAACCCCTCGCGAGCAGTACTTC; CDR3aa: CASSFPGLTPREQYF
v_gene: TRBV6-1; d_gene: .; abundance: .; j_gene: TRBJ2-7; CDR3nt: TGTGCCAGCAGTGCTTTGGTGGCGGGTTCCTACGAGCAGTACTTC; CDR3aa: CASSALVAGSYEQYF
v_gene: TRBV4-3; d_gene: .; abundance: many; j_gene: TRBJ2-2; CDR3nt: TGCGCCAGCAGCCAGATTGGAGGGGGGGCTAACACCGGGGAGCTGTTTTTT; CDR3aa: CASSQIGGGANTGELFF
v_gene: TRBV28; d_gene: .; abundance: .; j_gene: TRBJ2-2; CDR3nt: TGTGCCAGCAGAGTCCAGATCGGGGAGCTGTTTTTT; CDR3aa: CASRVQIGELFF
v_gene: TRBV6-2/TRBV6-3; d_gene: .; abundance: many; j_gene: TRBJ2-4; CDR3nt: TGTGCCAGCAGTTCCCCGCCCAGGGGAGCCAAAAACATTCAGTACTTC; CDR3aa: CASSSPPRGAKNIQYF
v_gene: TRBV19; d_gene: .; abundance: few; j_gene: TRBJ2-1; CDR3nt: TGTGCCAGTAGTAGGAGTTATTCCTACAATGAGCAGTTCTTC; CDR3aa: CASSRSYSYNEQFF
v_gene: TRBV29-1; d_gene: TRBD1; abundance: many; j_gene: TRBJ1-1; CDR3nt: TGCAGCGTTGGAGATCGAGGGGGCCGTACTGAAGCTCTCTTT; CDR3aa: CSVGDRGGRTEALF
v_gene: TRBV15; d_gene: .; abundance: .; j_gene: TRBJ1-2; CDR3nt: TGTGCCACCAGCAGAGACAGGAGGAACTATGGCTACACCTTC; CDR3aa: CATSRDRRNYGYTF
v_gene: TRBV11-1; d_gene: TRBD2; abundance: many; j_gene: TRBJ2-5; CDR3nt: TGTGCCAGCAGCCATGCTAGCGGGGGGCTCCGCCAAGAGACCCAGTACTTC; CDR3aa: CASSHASGGLRQETQYF
v_gene: TRBV7-2; d_gene: .; abundance: many; j_gene: TRBJ1-6; CDR3nt: TGTGCCAGCAGCGATCACAGGAAGAGGCCCTATAATTCACCCCTCCACTTT; CDR3aa: CASSDHRKRPYNSPLHF
v_gene: TRBV18; d_gene: TRBD1; abundance: few; j_gene: TRBJ1-1; CDR3nt: TGTGCCAGCTCACCCCGAGGACAGGGTGACACTGAAGCTTTCTTT; CDR3aa: CASSPRGQGDTEAFF
v_gene: TRBV6-5; d_gene: .; abundance: many; j_gene: TRBJ1-5; CDR3nt: TGTGCCAGCAGTTACTCAGGGGGGAGCAATCAGCCCCAGCATTTT; CDR3aa: CASSYSGGSNQPQHF
v_gene: TRBV12-3/TRBV12-4; d_gene: .; abundance: once; j_gene: TRBJ1-3; CDR3nt: TGTGCCAGCAGTTTTAATAGGATAGACACCATATATTTT; CDR3aa: CASSFNRIDTIYF